Listed below are T cell receptor beta chains from one sample, sequenced in a study of cytomegalovirus exposure and HLA in healthy donors. The repertoire was sequenced with immunoSEQ multiplex PCR; TCRdb's copy has only in-frame clones and lacks some. The sample holds roughly 70,000 clones, over 95% seen once. The sequenced sample was PBMCs. Receptor source: a woman between 18 and 29 years old in good health and CMV-seropositive. The CDR3 runs from the conserved cysteine through the conserved F or W. D genes are given only for firm matches. Clone size appears in some rows only: once, few, many, or a class for an expanded clone.

v_gene	d_gene	abundance	j_gene	CDR3aa	CDR3nt
TRBV19	NA	NA	TRBJ1-1	CASSIGQNTEAFF	TGTGCCAGTAGTATCGGACAGAACACTGAAGCTTTCTTT
TRBV11-2	NA	NA	TRBJ2-3	CASSLNSGYTDTQYF	TGTGCCAGCAGCTTAAATAGCGGCTACACAGATACGCAGTATTTT
TRBV5-6	TRBD1	NA	TRBJ2-7	CASSSGQGLSYEQYF	TGTGCCAGCAGCTCGGGACAGGGACTCTCCTACGAGCAGTACTTC
TRBV11-3	NA	NA	TRBJ2-4	CASSPTANIQYF	TGTGCCAGCAGCCCGACAGCTAACATTCAGTACTTC
TRBV25-1	NA	NA	TRBJ2-1	CASSESGYGSLNEQFF	TGTGCCAGCAGTGAGTCGGGATATGGGTCCCTCAATGAGCAGTTCTTC
TRBV28	NA	NA	TRBJ1-4	CASTFRGADEKLFF	TGTGCCAGCACTTTCAGGGGCGCGGATGAAAAACTGTTTTTT
TRBV28	TRBD1	NA	TRBJ1-5	CASSSRGRGSNQPQHF	TGTGCCAGCAGTTCCAGGGGGCGAGGTAGCAATCAGCCCCAGCATTTT
TRBV5-4	NA	NA	TRBJ1-4	CASSLETGEKLFF	TGTGCCAGCAGCTTGGAGACTGGGGAAAAACTGTTTTTT
TRBV19	NA	NA	TRBJ2-1	CASSIGVFGEQFF	TGTGCCAGTAGTATCGGAGTATTCGGTGAGCAGTTCTTC
TRBV28	NA	NA	TRBJ2-7	CASSLSGYMYEQYF	TGTGCCAGCAGTTTGTCAGGGTACATGTACGAGCAGTACTTC
TRBV6-6	TRBD2	NA	TRBJ2-1	CASKRLAEEGYNEQFF	TGTGCCAGCAAACGACTAGCGGAGGAGGGTTACAATGAGCAGTTCTTC
TRBV7-8	NA	NA	TRBJ2-1	CASSSRRDVPYNEQFF	TGTGCCAGCAGCTCGCGGAGGGACGTCCCCTACAATGAGCAGTTCTTC
TRBV7-9	TRBD2	once	TRBJ2-7	CASSLAGLVSYEQYF	TGTGCCAGCAGCTTAGCGGGACTAGTGTCCTACGAGCAGTACTTC
TRBV19	NA	NA	TRBJ2-3	CASSIGSESNTQYF	TGTGCCAGTAGTATAGGCTCAGAAAGTAATACGCAGTATTTT
TRBV4-1	TRBD1	NA	TRBJ1-4	CASSPGQGPTNEKLFF	TGCGCCAGCAGCCCGGGACAGGGACCAACTAATGAAAAACTGTTTTTT
TRBV5-1	TRBD1	NA	TRBJ2-1	CASSLAGTGGMDEQFF	TGCGCCAGCAGCTTGGCCGGGACAGGGGGCATGGATGAGCAGTTCTTC
TRBV5-4	TRBD2	NA	TRBJ2-1	CASSSGTSAPNEQFF	TGTGCCAGCAGCTCCGGGACTAGTGCTCCCAATGAGCAGTTCTTC
TRBV5-1	NA	NA	TRBJ2-3	CASSLALKSGDTQYF	TGCGCCAGCAGCTTGGCCCTTAAGTCGGGAGATACGCAGTATTTT
TRBV11-2	TRBD1	NA	TRBJ1-1	CASSQGGVTEAFF	TGTGCCAGCAGCCAGGGGGGAGTCACTGAAGCTTTCTTT
TRBV2	TRBD2	NA	TRBJ2-7	CASSASGSSYEQYF	TGTGCCAGCAGTGCTAGCGGGAGTTCCTACGAGCAGTACTTC
TRBV9	NA	NA	TRBJ1-1	CASSVEEGSTEAFF	TGTGCCAGCAGCGTAGAGGAGGGATCCACTGAAGCTTTCTTT
TRBV4-3	NA	NA	TRBJ2-3	CASSQEGYGEGDTQYF	TGCGCCAGCAGCCAAGAAGGGTACGGAGAGGGAGATACGCAGTATTTT
TRBV19	TRBD1	NA	TRBJ2-7	CASSVVGTGPYEQYF	TGTGCCAGTAGCGTCGTCGGGACAGGTCCCTACGAGCAGTACTTC
TRBV6-1	NA	once	TRBJ2-1	CASSIQYNEQFF	TGTGCCAGCAGTATTCAGTACAATGAGCAGTTCTTC
TRBV30	TRBD2	NA	TRBJ2-1	CAWSVSSGSYNEQFF	TGTGCCTGGAGTGTTTCTAGCGGGAGTTACAATGAGCAGTTCTTC
TRBV6-5	TRBD1	NA	TRBJ2-1	CATGQGAWEQFF	TGTGCCACGGGACAGGGGGCGTGGGAGCAGTTCTTC
TRBV20-1	TRBD1	once	TRBJ2-3	CSARTGDF	TGCAGTGCTAGGACAGGGGATTTT
TRBV28	NA	once	TRBJ1-1	CASSPHTEAFF	TGTGCCAGCAGTCCACATACTGAAGCTTTCTTT
TRBV6-6	NA	NA	TRBJ2-7	CASSYSRGYEQYF	TGTGCCAGCAGTTACTCGCGGGGCTACGAGCAGTACTTC
TRBV28	NA	NA	TRBJ1-1	CASSLFGGGAGTEAFF	TGTGCCAGCAGTTTATTTGGAGGGGGGGCGGGCACTGAAGCTTTCTTT
TRBV28	NA	NA	TRBJ1-2	CASSLRGSTGYTF	TGTGCCAGCAGTTTGAGGGGGTCTACTGGCTACACCTTC
TRBV5-6	TRBD1	NA	TRBJ1-1	CASSFPGTANTEAFF	TGTGCCAGCAGCTTCCCCGGGACAGCGAACACTGAAGCTTTCTTT
TRBV30	NA	NA	TRBJ2-1	CAWSVQGRTAEQFF	TGTGCCTGGAGTGTACAGGGTAGGACGGCTGAGCAGTTCTTC
TRBV18	NA	once	TRBJ2-5	CASSPPEGLRETQYF	TGTGCCAGCTCACCACCGGAGGGCCTCCGGGAGACCCAGTACTTC